The sequence of this T cell receptor beta chain was determined in a study of T-cell memory formation after mild COVID-19. Findings and limits, study-wide: Contracting CD4+ clones were located mainly in CM and EM, and CD8+ clones in EMRA. Prior to infection, memory already included some responding clones, suggesting cross-reactive memory joined. Whether day 37 second-wave clones are SARS-CoV-2-specific was not confirmed.

This clonotype appeared a few times. Its antigen remains unidentified. Constant-segment primers were used for 5'RACE, and the resulting TCR alpha and TCR beta cDNA libraries carried sample barcodes and UMIs. TCRdb called the 5' RACE reads again in MiXCR, with one record for every CDR3 protein. In the table there are a few hundred thousand distinct CDR3 sequences, about 20% of which are singletons. This sequence was found in an adult woman who had mild COVID-19 (a few samples of this study predate the infection). Cell type and time point are not known. Sequenced input: PBMCs or a T cell subset sorted from them (not recorded which).

This CDR3 reads CASRMLTGSEQYF. The DNA for the CDR3 is TGTGCCAGCAGAATGCTAACAGGGAGCGAGCAGTACTTC. The chain is built from TRBV6-5 and TRBJ2-7, with a tentative D call TRBD1 (6 bases). The CDR3 is 13 amino acids. V lost 6 bases to trimming and J lost 6 bases, with 15 bases between them. From germline, CDR1 is MNHEY and CDR2 SVGAGI.